This T cell receptor (beta chain) was recorded in a study of cytomegalovirus exposure and HLA in healthy donors. Study-level points and caveats: Earlier findings revealed that most TCR beta V segments proved productive either about 87% or about 30% of the time. By HLA locus, TCR association rates varied in a later analysis, with DRB1 showing the most and HLA-C the fewest. A later analysis linked a missense DCLRE1C variant to TCR beta V- and J-gene trimming.

Germline V gene data show CDR1 as MNHEY and CDR2 as SVGAGI. V shed 5 bases, J shed 7 bases, and the junction held 7 bases outside the gene matches. The CDR3 runs to 14 residues. Only one count was recorded for this clone. Its antigen is still unknown. A multiplex PCR was run with 60 Vbeta primers and 13 Jbeta primers. Sequenced by immunoSEQ multiplex PCR; TCRdb stores in-frame clones only, minus some. This repertoire shows roughly 300,000 clones, 86% found once; its top ten account for about 4%. This TCR came from a man aged 40-50 years in good health and CMV-seropositive. The specimen was PBMCs. This chain uses TRBV6-5 with TRBJ2-7; the match to TRBD1 covers 11 bases. CDR3 residues: CASSRDRGKREQYF. CDR3 bases: TGTGCCAGCAGTCGGGACAGGGGGAAGCGGGAGCAGTACTTC.